These T cell receptor beta chains were read from a single sample in a study of T cell repertoires in cytomegalovirus infection. One entry per CDR3 protein, called by TCRdb with MiXCR from the reads. Found here are about 400,000 distinct CDR3 sequences, approximately 30% of them singletons; the top ten hold approximately 15%. These TCRs are of unknown antigen specificity. The sample consisted of cultured PBMCs, taken from culture after CMV antigen stimulation. These receptors were collected from a human donor in good health (CMV status not recorded). Some clones in this sample may be carry-over from other donors' samples. CDR3s include the opening cysteine and the closing phenylalanine or tryptophan. A D gene is named only where the DNA matches it firmly. Clone size is stated in some rows and not others, as once, few, many or a class when expanded.

abundance,v_gene,j_gene,d_gene,CDR3aa,CDR3nt
few,TRBV20-1,TRBJ2-1,TRBD2,CSASLLAGGGNEQFF,TGCAGTGCTAGTTTACTAGCGGGAGGAGGAAATGAGCAGTTCTTC
few,TRBV7-2,TRBJ2-5,NA,CASSLAPWETQYF,TGTGCCAGCAGCTTAGCTCCTTGGGAGACCCAGTACTTC
few,TRBV2,TRBJ1-5,TRBD1,CASRMGQGLNQPQHF,TGTGCCAGCAGGATGGGACAGGGGCTCAATCAGCCCCAGCATTTT
few,TRBV4-1,TRBJ1-5,TRBD1,CASSHATGGDQPQHF,TGCGCCAGCAGCCACGCGACAGGGGGCGATCAGCCCCAGCATTTT
NA,TRBV6-5,TRBJ2-4,TRBD2,CASSYLAGGDIQYF,TGTGCCAGCAGTTACTTAGCGGGAGGGGACATTCAGTACTTC
once,TRBV4-1,TRBJ2-7,NA,CASSPPSTGIYEQYF,TGCGCCAGCAGCCCCCCCTCTACAGGGATCTACGAGCAGTACTTC
many,TRBV4-1,TRBJ1-4,NA,CASSHPRGGDATNEKLFF,TGCGCCAGCAGCCACCCACGGGGGGGAGATGCAACTAATGAAAAACTGTTTTTT
NA,TRBV5-1,TRBJ1-1,NA,CASSLVGSRTSGTEAFF,TGCGCCAGCAGCTTGGTCGGCAGTAGGACGTCCGGTACTGAAGCTTTCTTT
NA,TRBV7-2,TRBJ2-7,TRBD2,CASRRGTSGNEQYF,TGTGCCAGCAGAAGAGGGACTAGCGGGAACGAGCAGTACTTC
NA,TRBV10-3,TRBJ2-1,TRBD2,CAIALAGGYNEQFF,TGTGCCATCGCACTAGCGGGAGGGTACAATGAGCAGTTCTTC
few,TRBV25-1,TRBJ1-6,TRBD1,CASSGTGLNSPLHF,TGTGCCAGCAGTGGGACAGGGCTAAATTCACCCCTCCACTTT
NA,TRBV6-2/TRBV6-3,TRBJ1-1,NA,CATLNPGHNTEAFF,TGTGCCACCCTAAACCCGGGACACAACACTGAAGCTTTCTTT
once,TRBV7-9,TRBJ2-1,NA,CASSLGSQGFVGEQFF,TGTGCCAGCAGCTTAGGGAGCCAGGGGTTCGTCGGTGAGCAGTTCTTC
NA,TRBV7-2,TRBJ2-7,NA,CASSFTGFSYEQYF,TGTGCCAGCAGCTTTACAGGGTTCTCCTACGAGCAGTACTTC
few,TRBV28,TRBJ2-7,NA,CASSWSVGYEQYF,TGTGCCAGCAGTTGGTCCGTGGGGTACGAGCAGTACTTC
few,TRBV6-1,TRBJ2-7,TRBD2,CASSERTSGASYEQYF,TGTGCCAGCAGTGAAAGGACTAGCGGGGCCTCCTACGAGCAGTACTTC
many,TRBV7-2,TRBJ1-2,NA,CASSLLDTNYGYTF,TGTGCCAGCAGCTTATTGGACACCAACTATGGCTACACCTTC
many,TRBV7-6,TRBJ2-1,TRBD2,CASSLWTSGLNEQFF,TGTGCCAGCAGCTTATGGACTAGCGGCCTCAATGAGCAGTTCTTC
few,TRBV19,TRBJ2-1,TRBD2,CASRKGLARGYEQFF,TGTGCCAGTAGAAAAGGACTAGCGAGGGGGTATGAGCAGTTCTTC
NA,TRBV7-4,TRBJ2-5,NA,CAIQKDETQYF,TGTGCCATCCAGAAAGACGAGACCCAGTACTTC
few,TRBV2,TRBJ2-5,NA,CASRWYETQYF,TGTGCCAGCAGGTGGTATGAGACCCAGTACTTC
NA,TRBV10-3,TRBJ1-1,NA,CAISPGQGNTEAFF,TGTGCCATCAGTCCAGGGCAGGGTAACACTGAAGCTTTCTTT
few,TRBV6-2/TRBV6-3,TRBJ2-3,TRBD2,CASSPGTSGPYTDTQYF,TGTGCCAGCAGTCCCGGGACTAGCGGGCCCTACACAGATACGCAGTATTTT
NA,TRBV6-5,TRBJ2-1,NA,CASSYGLTSYNEQFF,TGTGCCAGCAGTTACGGGCTCACCTCCTACAATGAGCAGTTCTTC
few,TRBV7-2,TRBJ1-1,NA,CASSLAENTEAFF,TGTGCCAGCAGCTTAGCAGAGAACACTGAAGCTTTCTTT
NA,TRBV5-1,TRBJ2-3,TRBD2,CASSVSSGGSTDTQYF,TGCGCCAGCAGCGTATCTAGCGGGGGAAGCACAGATACGCAGTATTTT
few,TRBV6-1,TRBJ1-6,NA,CAVQANSPLHF,TGTGCCGTACAAGCTAATTCACCCCTCCACTTT
NA,TRBV11-3,TRBJ1-1,NA,CASSLHLSSVNTEAFF,TGTGCCAGCAGCCTACACCTAAGTTCAGTGAACACTGAAGCTTTCTTT
NA,TRBV7-2,TRBJ2-3,TRBD2,CASSFRREITDTQYF,TGTGCCAGCAGCTTCCGGCGGGAGATAACAGATACGCAGTATTTT
NA,TRBV28,TRBJ1-1,TRBD1,CASTQSTGFTEAFF,TGTGCCAGCACCCAGTCGACAGGGTTCACTGAAGCTTTCTTT
NA,TRBV7-9,TRBJ2-3,NA,CASSLTPTQYF,TGTGCCAGCAGCTTAACGCCTACGCAGTATTTT
NA,TRBV10-3,TRBJ1-2,TRBD1,CAIKPGQLYGYTF,TGTGCCATCAAACCGGGACAGCTCTATGGCTACACCTTC
few,TRBV20-1,TRBJ2-5,NA,CSARAKWRGPSQETQYF,TGCAGTGCTAGAGCGAAGTGGCGTGGCCCAAGCCAAGAGACCCAGTACTTC
NA,TRBV6-2/TRBV6-3,TRBJ1-2,NA,CASRPGQKGYTF,TGTGCCAGCAGACCCGGACAGAAGGGCTACACCTTC
few,TRBV4-3,TRBJ2-5,NA,CASSQDLSAPQQETQYF,TGCGCCAGCAGCCAAGATCTTAGCGCCCCCCAACAAGAGACCCAGTACTTC
NA,TRBV6-2/TRBV6-3,TRBJ1-2,NA,CASSYVEDYGYTF,TGTGCCAGCAGTTATGTGGAGGACTATGGCTACACCTTC
NA,TRBV6-2/TRBV6-3,TRBJ2-5,NA,CASSPQGGGAVQYF,TGTGCCAGCAGTCCGCAGGGTGGCGGCGCAGTCCAGTACTTC
NA,TRBV5-1,TRBJ1-5,NA,CASSNPGKGRGGGIWSNQPQHF,TGCGCCAGCAGCAATCCGGGGAAGGGTCGGGGGGGGGGGATTTGGAGCAATCAGCCCCAGCATTTT
NA,TRBV6-8,TRBJ2-5,NA,CAGGRVPGEFEETQYF,TGTGCCGGGGGAAGGGTCCCGGGAGAATTCGAAGAGACCCAGTACTTC
NA,TRBV5-1,TRBJ2-7,NA,CASSLAGLDYEQYF,TGCGCCAGCAGCTTAGCCGGGTTGGACTACGAGCAGTACTTC
NA,TRBV4-2,TRBJ2-4,TRBD1,CASSQDKGAVTIQYF,TGTGCCAGCAGCCAAGATAAGGGGGCGGTGACCATTCAGTACTTC
few,TRBV19,TRBJ2-1,TRBD2,CASSIARGAYNEQFF,TGTGCCAGTAGTATAGCTCGGGGGGCCTACAATGAGCAGTTCTTC
NA,TRBV12-3/TRBV12-4,TRBJ2-1,TRBD2,CASSFGTSRTVEQFF,TGTGCCAGCAGTTTCGGGACTAGCCGGACTGTCGAGCAGTTCTTC
NA,TRBV7-2,TRBJ2-5,TRBD2,CASSLNPAGGGETQYF,TGTGCCAGCAGCTTAAATCCTGCGGGAGGCGGGGAGACCCAGTACTTC
NA,TRBV4-1,TRBJ2-1,NA,CASSQLISTSSIYNEQFF,TGCGCCAGCAGCCAACTCATCTCGACTAGTTCTATATACAATGAGCAGTTCTTC
few,TRBV20-1,TRBJ1-1,NA,CSATTERNTEAFF,TGCAGTGCTACGACGGAGAGAAACACTGAAGCTTTCTTT
few,TRBV5-4,TRBJ2-3,TRBD2,CASSTGTSVHSYTQYF,TGTGCCAGCAGCACCGGGACTAGCGTACATAGCTATACGCAGTATTTT
few,TRBV6-2/TRBV6-3,TRBJ1-1,NA,CASSDSVPLNTEAFF,TGTGCCAGCAGTGACAGCGTCCCTTTGAACACTGAAGCTTTCTTT
few,TRBV7-8,TRBJ2-1,NA,CASSLGQPNNEQFF,TGTGCCAGCAGCTTAGGACAGCCCAACAATGAGCAGTTCTTC